This T cell receptor (beta chain) was sequenced in a study of T-cell reconstitution after alpha-beta-depleted transplantation in children. V lost 0 bases and J lost 10, with 4 bases in between. The length of the CDR3 is 12 residues. Per germline, CDR1 MNHEY and CDR2 SVGAGI. Researchers prepared the TCRbeta library using unique molecular identifiers, the study reports. A single record per CDR3 protein comes from TCRdb applying MiXCR to the PCR reads. The repertoire consists of a few hundred thousand distinct CDR3 sequences, with approximately 11% occurring once and the leading ten covering over 25%. This clonotype was recorded at least ten times.

The clonotype originates from a child in the first two years of life with acute myeloid leukemia, due to receive a stem cell transplant. The rearrangement links TRBV6-5 to TRBJ1-6; D is unresolved. The sequencing used PBMCs, collected before TCRalphabeta/CD19-depleted stem cell transplant. In DNA form, the CDR3 reads TGTGCCAGCAGTTACTCTCACTCACCCCTCCACTTT. It encodes CASSYSHSPLHF.